This paragraph covers one T cell receptor beta chain sequence. Its specificity is not known. Carrying UMI labels, the TRB cDNA libraries were prepared through 5' RACE. Using the 5' RACE reads, TCRdb records one entry per CDR3 protein without DNA. The sample's table shows around 60,000 distinct CDR3 sequences. This specimen comes from a study of CXCR3-negative and CXCR3-positive naive CD8 T cells. Study observations and caveats: A higher hydrophobicity marked the TRB CDR3s of CXCR3-positive naive cells versus CXCR3-negative naive cells.

Definition of naive CD8+ T cells rested on a CD45RO-CCR7+CD27+CD95- profile. This CDR3 is built from 16 residues. The chain has TRBV12-3 or TRBV12-4 and TRBJ2-3. The receptor's source is a human donor in good health. Some clones in this sample may be carry-over from other donors' samples. Sequences were obtained from naive CXCR3+ CD8+ T cells from blood. Subset here: CD45RO-CCR7+CD27+CD95- naive CD8+ T cells expressing CXCR3 (TNR3+). The chain's CDR3 is CASSLVPTEFTDTQYF.